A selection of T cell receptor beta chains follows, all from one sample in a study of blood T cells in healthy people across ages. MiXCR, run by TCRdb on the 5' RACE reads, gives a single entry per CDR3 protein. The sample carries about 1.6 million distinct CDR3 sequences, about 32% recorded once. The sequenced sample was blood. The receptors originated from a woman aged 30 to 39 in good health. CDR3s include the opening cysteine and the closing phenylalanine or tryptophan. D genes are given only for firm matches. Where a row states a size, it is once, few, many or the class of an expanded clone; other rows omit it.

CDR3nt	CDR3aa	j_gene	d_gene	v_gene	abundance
TGCAGTGCTCCCCGGCTAGCAGTAAGCACAGATACGCAGTATTTT	CSAPRLAVSTDTQYF	TRBJ2-3	-	TRBV20-1	few
TGCAGTGCAGCCGACAGGTCCTCTGGAAACACCATATATTTT	CSAADRSSGNTIYF	TRBJ1-3	-	TRBV20-1	-
TGTGCCAGCAGCTTTAAGGGTGGGTACGAGCAGTACTTC	CASSFKGGYEQYF	TRBJ2-7	-	TRBV7-3	-
TGTGCCAGCAGTACCTCCGGGACAGGCGGCCTCGAGCAGTACTTC	CASSTSGTGGLEQYF	TRBJ2-7	TRBD1	TRBV5-6	few
TGCGCCAGCAGCCCCCAGGGCAACAGCAGGGCCATCACTGAAGCTTTCTTT	CASSPQGNSRAITEAFF	TRBJ1-1	-	TRBV5-1	-
TGTGCCAGCAGCTTCTCCGGGACACTTCCGAACACTGAAGCTTTCTTT	CASSFSGTLPNTEAFF	TRBJ1-1	-	TRBV7-2	once
TGTGCCAGCAGCCCATTCGGACTAGCGGGGCACACAGATACGCAGTATTTT	CASSPFGLAGHTDTQYF	TRBJ2-3	TRBD2	TRBV28	few
TGTGCCAGCAGCAGGGCTAGCGGGGAAGTAGATACGCAGTATTTT	CASSRASGEVDTQYF	TRBJ2-3	TRBD2	TRBV12-3/TRBV12-4	few
TGTGCCTGGAGTAGAGGGAATCAGCCCCAGCATTTT	CAWSRGNQPQHF	TRBJ1-5	-	TRBV30	few
TGTGCCAGCAGCGTCGGCAGAGATCAGCCCCAGCATTTT	CASSVGRDQPQHF	TRBJ1-5	-	TRBV9	-
TGTGCCAGCTCACCACCTGTCGCGGACGAGCAGTACTTC	CASSPPVADEQYF	TRBJ2-7	-	TRBV18	few
TGCAGCGTTGAAGACAGCGGGAGCTCCTACAATGAGCAGTTCTTC	CSVEDSGSSYNEQFF	TRBJ2-1	TRBD2	TRBV29-1	few
TGTGCCAGCAGCTTAGATAGGCAGAGCGAGCAGTACTTC	CASSLDRQSEQYF	TRBJ2-7	-	TRBV11-3	-